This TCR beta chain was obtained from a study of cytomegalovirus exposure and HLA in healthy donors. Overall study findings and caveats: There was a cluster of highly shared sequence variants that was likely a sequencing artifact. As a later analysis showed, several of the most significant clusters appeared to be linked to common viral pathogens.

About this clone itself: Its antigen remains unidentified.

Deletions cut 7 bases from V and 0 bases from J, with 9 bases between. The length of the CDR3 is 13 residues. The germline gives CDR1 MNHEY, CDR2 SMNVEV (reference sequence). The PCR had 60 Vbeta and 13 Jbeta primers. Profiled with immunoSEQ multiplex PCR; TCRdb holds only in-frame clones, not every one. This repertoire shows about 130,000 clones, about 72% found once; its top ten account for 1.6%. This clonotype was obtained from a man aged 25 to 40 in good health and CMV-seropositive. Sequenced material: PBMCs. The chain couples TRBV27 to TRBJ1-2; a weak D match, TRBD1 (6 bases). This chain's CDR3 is CASMGQPNYGYTF. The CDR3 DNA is TGTGCCAGCATGGGACAACCTAACTATGGCTACACCTTC.